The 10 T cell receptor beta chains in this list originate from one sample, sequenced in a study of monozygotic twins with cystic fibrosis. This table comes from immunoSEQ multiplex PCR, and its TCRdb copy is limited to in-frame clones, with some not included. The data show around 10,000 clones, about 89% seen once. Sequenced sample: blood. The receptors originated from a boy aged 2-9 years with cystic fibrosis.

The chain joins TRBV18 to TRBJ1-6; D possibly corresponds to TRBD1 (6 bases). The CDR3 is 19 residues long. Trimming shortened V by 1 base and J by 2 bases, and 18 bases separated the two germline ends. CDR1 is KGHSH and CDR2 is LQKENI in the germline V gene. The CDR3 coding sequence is TGTGCCAGCTCACCACGTCAACAGGGTTTGATCCCCTATAATTCACCCCTCCACTTT. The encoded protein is CASSPRQQGLIPYNSPLHF. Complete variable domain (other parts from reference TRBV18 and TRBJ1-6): NAGVMQNPRHLVRRRGQEARLRCSPMKGHSHVYWYRQLPEEGLKFMVYLQKENIIDESGMPKERFSAEFPKEGPSILRIQQVVRGDSAAYFCASSPRQQGLIPYNSPLHFGNGTRLTVT.

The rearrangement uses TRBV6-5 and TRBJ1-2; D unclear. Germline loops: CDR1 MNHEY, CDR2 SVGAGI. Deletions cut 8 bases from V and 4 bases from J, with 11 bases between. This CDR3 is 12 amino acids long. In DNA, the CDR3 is TGTGCCAGCTGGGTCGGCGCCTATGGCTACACCTTC. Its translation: CASWVGAYGYTF.

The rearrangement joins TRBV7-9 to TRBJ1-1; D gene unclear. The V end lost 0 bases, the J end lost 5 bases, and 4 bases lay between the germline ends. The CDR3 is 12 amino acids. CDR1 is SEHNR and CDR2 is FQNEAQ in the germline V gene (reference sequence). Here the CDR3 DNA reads TGTGCCAGCAGCTTAGCGCTGACTGAAGCTTTCTTT. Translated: CASSLALTEAFF.

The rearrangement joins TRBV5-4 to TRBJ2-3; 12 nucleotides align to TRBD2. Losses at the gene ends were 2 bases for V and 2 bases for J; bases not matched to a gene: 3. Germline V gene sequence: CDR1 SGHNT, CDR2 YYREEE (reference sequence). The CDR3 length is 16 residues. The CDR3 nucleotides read TGTGCCAGCAGCTTCGGACTAGCGGGGTTCACAGATACGCAGTATTTT. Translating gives CASSFGLAGFTDTQYF.

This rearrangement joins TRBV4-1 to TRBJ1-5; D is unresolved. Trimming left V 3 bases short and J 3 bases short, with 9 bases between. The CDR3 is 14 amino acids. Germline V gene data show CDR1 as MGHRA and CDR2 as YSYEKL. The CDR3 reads CASSQWAINQPQHF. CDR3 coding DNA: TGCGCCAGCAGCCAGTGGGCCATCAATCAGCCCCAGCATTTT.

The CDR3 spells CASSPASGGASDTQYF. The CDR3 coding sequence is TGTGCCAGCAGCCCTGCTAGCGGGGGGGCGTCAGATACGCAGTATTTT. The J gene is TRBJ2-3, the V gene TRBV7-2; 12 positions match TRBD2. Germline loops: CDR1 SGHTA, CDR2 FQGNSA. This CDR3 contains 16 residues. Trimming took 5 bases from V and 4 from J; bases not matched to a gene: 7.

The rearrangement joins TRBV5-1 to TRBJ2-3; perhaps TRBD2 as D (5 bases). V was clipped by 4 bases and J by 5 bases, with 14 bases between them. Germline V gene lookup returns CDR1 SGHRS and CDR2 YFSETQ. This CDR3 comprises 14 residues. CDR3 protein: CASSPSGNRDTQYF. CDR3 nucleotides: TGCGCCAGCAGCCCATCCGGGAACAGAGATACGCAGTATTTT.

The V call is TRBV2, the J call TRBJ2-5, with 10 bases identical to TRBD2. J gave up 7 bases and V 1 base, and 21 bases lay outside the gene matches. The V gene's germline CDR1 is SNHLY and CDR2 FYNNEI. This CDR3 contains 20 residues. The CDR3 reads CASSEDPWLAGASNMVTQYF. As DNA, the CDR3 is TGTGCCAGCAGTGAAGATCCTTGGCTAGCGGGGGCCTCGAATATGGTGACCCAGTACTTC. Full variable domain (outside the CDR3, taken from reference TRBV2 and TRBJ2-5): EPEVTQTPSHQVTQMGQEVILRCVPISNHLYFYWYRQILGQKVEFLVSFYNNEISEKSEIFDDQFSVERPDGSNFTLKIRSTKLEDSAMYFCASSEDPWLAGASNMVTQYFGPGTRLLVL.

The DNA for the CDR3 is TGTGCCAGCAGCTTAGGGGGTGCAACAGATACGCAGTATTTT. It specifies CASSLGGATDTQYF. J is TRBJ2-3 and V is TRBV7-6; D is ambiguous. Germline-derived CDR1 and CDR2 are SGHVS and FNYEAQ. V was trimmed by 1 base and J by 3 bases, leaving 8 bases between them. This CDR3 contains 14 residues.

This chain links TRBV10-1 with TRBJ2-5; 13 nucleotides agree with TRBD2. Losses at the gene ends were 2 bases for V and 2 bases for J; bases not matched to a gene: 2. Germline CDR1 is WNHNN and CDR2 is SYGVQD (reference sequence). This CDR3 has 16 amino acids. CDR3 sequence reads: CASSERTSGGQETQYF. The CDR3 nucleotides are TGCGCCAGCAGTGAGAGGACTAGCGGGGGACAAGAGACCCAGTACTTC.